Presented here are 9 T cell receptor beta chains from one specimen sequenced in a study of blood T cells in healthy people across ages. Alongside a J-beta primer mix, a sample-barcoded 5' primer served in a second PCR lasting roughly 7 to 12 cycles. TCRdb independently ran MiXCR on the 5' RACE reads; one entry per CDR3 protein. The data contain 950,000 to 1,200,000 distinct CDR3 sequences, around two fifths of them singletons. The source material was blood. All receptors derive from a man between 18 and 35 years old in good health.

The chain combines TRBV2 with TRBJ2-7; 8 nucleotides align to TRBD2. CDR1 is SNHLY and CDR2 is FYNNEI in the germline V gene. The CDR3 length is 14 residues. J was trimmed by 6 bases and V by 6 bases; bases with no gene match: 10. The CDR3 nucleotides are TGTGCCAGCAGAGATCGACGGGGGGGCGCCGAGCAGTACTTC. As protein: CASRDRRGGAEQYF.

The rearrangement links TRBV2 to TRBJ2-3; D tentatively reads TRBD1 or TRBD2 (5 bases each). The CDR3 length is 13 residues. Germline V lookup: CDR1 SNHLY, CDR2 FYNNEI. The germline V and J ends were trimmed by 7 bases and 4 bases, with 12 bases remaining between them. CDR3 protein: CASNEGRADTQYF. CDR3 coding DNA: TGTGCCAGCAACGAGGGGCGAGCAGATACGCAGTATTTT. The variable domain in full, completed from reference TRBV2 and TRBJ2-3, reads EPEVTQTPSHQVTQMGQEVILRCVPISNHLYFYWYRQILGQKVEFLVSFYNNEISEKSEIFDDQFSVERPDGSNFTLKIRSTKLEDSAMYFCASNEGRADTQYFGPGTRLTVL.

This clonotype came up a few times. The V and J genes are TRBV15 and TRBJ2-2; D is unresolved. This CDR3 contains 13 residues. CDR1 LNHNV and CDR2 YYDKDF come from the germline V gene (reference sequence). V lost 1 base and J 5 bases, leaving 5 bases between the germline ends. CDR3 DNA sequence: TGTGCCACCAGCAGAGTTCCGACCGGGGAGCTGTTTTTT. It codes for CATSRVPTGELFF.

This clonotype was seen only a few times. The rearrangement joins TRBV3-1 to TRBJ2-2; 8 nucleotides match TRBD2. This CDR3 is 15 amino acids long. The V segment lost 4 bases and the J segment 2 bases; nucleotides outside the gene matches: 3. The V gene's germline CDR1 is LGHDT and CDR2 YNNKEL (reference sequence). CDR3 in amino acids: CASSPGLVNTGELFF. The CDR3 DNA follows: TGTGCCAGCAGCCCGGGACTAGTAAACACCGGGGAGCTGTTTTTT.

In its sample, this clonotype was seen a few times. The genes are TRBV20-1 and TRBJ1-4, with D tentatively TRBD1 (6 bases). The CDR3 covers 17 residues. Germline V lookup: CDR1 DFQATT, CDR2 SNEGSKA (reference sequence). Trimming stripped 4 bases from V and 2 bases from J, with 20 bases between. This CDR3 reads CSAMGDITQPTNEKLFF. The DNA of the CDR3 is TGCAGTGCTATGGGGGACATCACCCAACCCACTAATGAAAAACTGTTTTTT.

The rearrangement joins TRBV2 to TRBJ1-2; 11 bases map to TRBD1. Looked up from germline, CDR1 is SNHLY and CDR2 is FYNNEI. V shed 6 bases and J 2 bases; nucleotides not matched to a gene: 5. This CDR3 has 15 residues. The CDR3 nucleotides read TGTGCCAGCAGCGGACAGGGGGCTCAGAACTATGGCTACACCTTC. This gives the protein CASSGQGAQNYGYTF.

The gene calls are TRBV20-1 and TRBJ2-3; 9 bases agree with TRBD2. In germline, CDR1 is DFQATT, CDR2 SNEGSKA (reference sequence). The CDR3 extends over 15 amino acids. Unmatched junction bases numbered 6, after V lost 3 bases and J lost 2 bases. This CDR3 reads CSASSGGTFTDTQYF. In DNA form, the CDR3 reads TGCAGTGCTAGCAGCGGGGGGACCTTCACAGATACGCAGTATTTT.

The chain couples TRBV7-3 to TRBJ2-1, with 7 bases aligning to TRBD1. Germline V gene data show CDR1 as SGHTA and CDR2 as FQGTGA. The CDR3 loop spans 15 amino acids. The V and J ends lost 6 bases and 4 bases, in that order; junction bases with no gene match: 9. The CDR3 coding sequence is TGTGCCAGCAGTTACAGGGGAGAGGGGTACAATGAGCAGTTCTTC. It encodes CASSYRGEGYNEQFF. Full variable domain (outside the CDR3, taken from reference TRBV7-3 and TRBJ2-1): GAGVSQTPSNKVTEKGKYVELRCDPISGHTALYWYRQSLGQGPEFLIYFQGTGAADDSGLPNDRFFAVRPEGSVSTLKIQRTERGDSAVYLCASSYRGEGYNEQFFGPGTRLTVL.

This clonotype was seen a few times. CDR3 region: CASFYREVAKNIQYF. The CDR3 bases are TGTGCCAGCTTTTACCGGGAAGTAGCCAAAAACATTCAGTACTTC. V and J are TRBV6-2 or TRBV6-3 and TRBJ2-4, with D maybe TRBD2 (5 bases). Germline V lookup: CDR1 MNHEY, CDR2 SVGEGT. Trimming left V 8 bases short and J 0 bases short, with 14 bases between. CDR3 length: 15 amino acids.